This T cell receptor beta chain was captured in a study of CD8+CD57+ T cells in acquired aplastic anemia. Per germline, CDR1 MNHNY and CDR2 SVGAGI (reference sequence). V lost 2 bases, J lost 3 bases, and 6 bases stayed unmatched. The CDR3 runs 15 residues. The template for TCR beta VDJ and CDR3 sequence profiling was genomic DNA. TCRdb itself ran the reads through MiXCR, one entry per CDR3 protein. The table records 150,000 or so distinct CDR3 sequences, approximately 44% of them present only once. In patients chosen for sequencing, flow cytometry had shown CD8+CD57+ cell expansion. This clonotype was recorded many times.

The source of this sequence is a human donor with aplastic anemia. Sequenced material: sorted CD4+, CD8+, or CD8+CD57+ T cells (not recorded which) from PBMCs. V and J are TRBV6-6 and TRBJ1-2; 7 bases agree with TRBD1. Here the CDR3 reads CASSYGQGVHYGYTF. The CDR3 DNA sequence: TGTGCCAGCAGTTACGGGCAGGGGGTGCACTATGGCTACACCTTC.